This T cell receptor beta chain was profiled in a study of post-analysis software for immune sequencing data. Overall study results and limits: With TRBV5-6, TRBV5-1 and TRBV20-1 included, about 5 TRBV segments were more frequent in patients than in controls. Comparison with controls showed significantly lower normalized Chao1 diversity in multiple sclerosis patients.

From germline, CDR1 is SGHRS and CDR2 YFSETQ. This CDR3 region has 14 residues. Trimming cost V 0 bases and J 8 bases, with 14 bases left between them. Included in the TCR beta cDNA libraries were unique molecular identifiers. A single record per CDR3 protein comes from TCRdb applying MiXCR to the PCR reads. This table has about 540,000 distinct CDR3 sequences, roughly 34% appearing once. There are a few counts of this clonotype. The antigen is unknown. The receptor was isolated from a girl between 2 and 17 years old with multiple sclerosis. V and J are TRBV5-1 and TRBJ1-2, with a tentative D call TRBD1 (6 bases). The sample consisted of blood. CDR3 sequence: CASSLEAGVRGYTF. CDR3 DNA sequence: TGCGCCAGCAGCTTGGAGGCAGGGGTAAGAGGCTACACCTTC.